The clone carrying this T cell receptor beta chain showed up just a few times. A single base separates this from a much larger clone, so it may be a read error. This record belongs to a study of regulatory T cells in long-lasting Graves disease. Losses at the gene ends were 7 bases for V and 4 bases for J; bases not matched to a gene: 11. CDR1 is SGDLS, CDR2 YYNGEE, per germline. This CDR3 has 15 residues. Sample time point: newly diagnosed GD, antithyroid drugs for less than 3 months. RNA isolated from PBMCs was used to make the TCR library. Into tubes containing EDTA, approximately 9 milliliters of peripheral blood were drawn. Libraries of TCR beta came from iRepertoire HTBI primers plus Arm-PCR of CDR3 regions. TCRdb called the multiplex PCR reads again in MiXCR, with one record for every CDR3 protein. Of roughly 320,000 distinct CDR3 sequences in the sample, 16% are singletons; the top ten hold 25% to 30%.

The sample also formed part of further work on T cells in Graves' hyperthyroidism and ophthalmopathy. Per that paper: Researchers found most expanded thyroid clonotypes above 0.001 in blood as well.

The sequence came from a man in his forties with Graves disease. V usage is TRBV9 and J usage is TRBJ1-1; 9 bases align to TRBD1. The input for sequencing was peripheral blood mononuclear cells (PBMCs), taken at new diagnosis, from a patient treated with antithyroid drugs. The CDR3 sequence is CASGAYAQGATEAFF. In nucleotides, the CDR3 is TGTGCCAGCGGCGCGTACGCACAGGGGGCCACTGAAGCTTTCTTT.